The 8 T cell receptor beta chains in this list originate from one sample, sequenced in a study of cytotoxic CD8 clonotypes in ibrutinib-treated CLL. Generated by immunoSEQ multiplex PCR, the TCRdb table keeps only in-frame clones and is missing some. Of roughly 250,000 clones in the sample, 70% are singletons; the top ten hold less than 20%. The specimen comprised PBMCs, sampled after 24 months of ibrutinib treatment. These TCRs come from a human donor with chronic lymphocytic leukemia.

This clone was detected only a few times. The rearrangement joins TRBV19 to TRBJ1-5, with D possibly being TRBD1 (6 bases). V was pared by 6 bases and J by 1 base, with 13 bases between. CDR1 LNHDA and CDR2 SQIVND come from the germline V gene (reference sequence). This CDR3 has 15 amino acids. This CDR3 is CASSLTGISNQPQHF. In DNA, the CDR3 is TGTGCCAGTAGCCTCACAGGGATAAGCAATCAGCCCCAGCATTTT.

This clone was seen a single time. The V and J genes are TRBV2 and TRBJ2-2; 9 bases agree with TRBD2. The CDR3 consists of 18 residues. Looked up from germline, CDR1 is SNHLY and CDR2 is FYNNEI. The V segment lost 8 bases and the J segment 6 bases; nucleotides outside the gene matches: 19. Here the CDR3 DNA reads TGTGCCAGCGGGGCACCTAGCGGGGAGGAATATAGAGCCGGGGAGCTGTTTTTT. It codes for CASGAPSGEEYRAGELFF.

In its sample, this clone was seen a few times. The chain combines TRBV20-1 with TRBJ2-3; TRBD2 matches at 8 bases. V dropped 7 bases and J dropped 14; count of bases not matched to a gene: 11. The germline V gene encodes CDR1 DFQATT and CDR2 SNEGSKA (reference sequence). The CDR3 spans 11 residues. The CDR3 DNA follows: TGCAGTGTTCCTCGGACTAGCCCTCGGTATTTT. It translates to CSVPRTSPRYF.

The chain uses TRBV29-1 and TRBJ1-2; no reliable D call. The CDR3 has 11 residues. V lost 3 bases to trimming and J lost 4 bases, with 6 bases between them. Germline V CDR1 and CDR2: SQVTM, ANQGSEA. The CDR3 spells CSVDAGYGYTF. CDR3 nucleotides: TGCAGCGTTGATGCAGGCTATGGCTACACCTTC.

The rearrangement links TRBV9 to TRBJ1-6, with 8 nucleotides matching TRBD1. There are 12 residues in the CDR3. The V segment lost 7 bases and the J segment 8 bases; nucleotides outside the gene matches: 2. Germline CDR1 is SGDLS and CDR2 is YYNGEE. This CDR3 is CASGQGYSPLHF. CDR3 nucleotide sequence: TGTGCCAGCGGACAGGGCTATTCACCCCTCCACTTT.

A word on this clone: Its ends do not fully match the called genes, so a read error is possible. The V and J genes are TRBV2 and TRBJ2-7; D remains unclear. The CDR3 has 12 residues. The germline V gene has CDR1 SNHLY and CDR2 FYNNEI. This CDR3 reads CASSEGSWEQYF. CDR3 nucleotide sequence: TGTGCCAGCAGCGAAGGGTCTTGGGAGCAGTACTTC.

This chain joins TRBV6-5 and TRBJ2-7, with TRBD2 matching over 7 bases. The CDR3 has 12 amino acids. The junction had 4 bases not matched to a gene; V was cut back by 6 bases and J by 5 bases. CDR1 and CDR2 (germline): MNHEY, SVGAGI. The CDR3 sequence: CASSAGTNEQYF. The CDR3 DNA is TGTGCCAGCAGCGCCGGGACTAACGAGCAGTACTTC.

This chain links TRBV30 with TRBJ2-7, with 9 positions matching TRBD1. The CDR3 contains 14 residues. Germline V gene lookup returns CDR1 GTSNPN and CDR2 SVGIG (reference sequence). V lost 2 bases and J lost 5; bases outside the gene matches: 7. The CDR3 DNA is TGTGCCTGGAGTACCGGGACAGGGATGGACGAGCAGTACTTC. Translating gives CAWSTGTGMDEQYF.